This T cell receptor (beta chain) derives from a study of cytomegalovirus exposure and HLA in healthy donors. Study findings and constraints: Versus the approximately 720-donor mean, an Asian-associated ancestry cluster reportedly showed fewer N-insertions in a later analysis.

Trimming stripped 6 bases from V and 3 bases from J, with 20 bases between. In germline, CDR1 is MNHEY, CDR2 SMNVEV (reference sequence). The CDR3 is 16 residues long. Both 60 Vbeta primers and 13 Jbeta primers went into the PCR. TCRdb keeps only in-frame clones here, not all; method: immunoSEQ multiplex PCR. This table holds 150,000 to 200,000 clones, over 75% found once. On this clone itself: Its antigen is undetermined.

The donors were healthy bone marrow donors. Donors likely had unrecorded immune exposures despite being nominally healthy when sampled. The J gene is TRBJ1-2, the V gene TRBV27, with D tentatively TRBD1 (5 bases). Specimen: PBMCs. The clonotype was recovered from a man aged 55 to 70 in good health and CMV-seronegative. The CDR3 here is CASSPLRGGLDYGYTF. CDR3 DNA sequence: TGTGCCAGCAGCCCACTACGGGGGGGATTAGACTATGGCTACACCTTC.